This passage covers 24 T cell receptor beta chains from one sample sequenced in a study of post-analysis software for immune sequencing data. cDNA libraries for TCR beta contained unique molecular identifiers. TCRdb fed the PCR reads into MiXCR, producing one record per CDR3 protein. The sample lists some 700,000 distinct CDR3 sequences; roughly three fifths were seen once. Study-level results: When patients were compared with controls, about five TRBV segments were more frequent, TRBV5-6, TRBV5-1 and TRBV20-1 among them.

The antigens of these receptors remain unknown. The sample taken for sequencing was blood. The receptors originated from a girl aged 2-10 years with multiple sclerosis.

The chain employs TRBV28 and TRBJ1-5; 7 positions match TRBD1. The J segment lost 4 bases and the V segment lost 3 bases, leaving 6 bases of the junction unmatched. Germline loops: CDR1 MDHEN, CDR2 SYDVKM. The CDR3 sequence is 15 residues long. Written as DNA, the CDR3 is TGTGCCAGCAGTTTCCAGGGGGGGTTTAATCAGCCCCAGCATTTT. Its protein is CASSFQGGFNQPQHF.

The CDR3 DNA reads as TGTGCCAGCAGTTTAGCGATGCAGGGGACCCTAACTAACTATGGCTACACCTTC. Residues: CASSLAMQGTLTNYGYTF. This chain uses TRBV12-3 or TRBV12-4 with TRBJ1-2, with D perhaps matching TRBD1 (6 bases). There are 18 residues in the CDR3. V was shortened by 0 bases and J by 0 bases, with 17 bases between the two germline ends.

This chain connects TRBV24-1 to TRBJ2-3; TRBD2 matches at 13 bases. Germline V CDR1 and CDR2: KGHDR, SFDVKD. Trimming took 4 bases from V and 1 from J; bases not matched to a gene: 10. The CDR3 spans 19 residues. CDR3 sequence: CATSDPSPGTSGGTDTQYF. CDR3 DNA sequence: TGTGCCACCAGTGACCCCAGTCCCGGGACTAGCGGGGGCACAGATACGCAGTATTTT.

As regards this clonotype: A junction end diverges from the germline sequence, so it may reflect a read error. This rearrangement joins TRBV7-9 to TRBJ2-7; D is perhaps TRBD2 (6 bases). Per germline, CDR1 SEHNR and CDR2 FQNEAQ (reference sequence). This CDR3 has 14 amino acids. The CDR3 DNA follows: TGTGCCAGCGGCTTAGATCTAGCGTGGTACGAGCAGTACTTC. Translated: CASGLDLAWYEQYF.

This rearrangement joins TRBV10-3 to TRBJ2-1, with 13 bases matching TRBD2. CDR1 and CDR2 from the germline V gene are ENHRY and SYGVKD. The CDR3 sequence is 19 residues long. The V gene end was trimmed by 4 bases and the J gene end by 4 bases; junction bases not matched to a gene: 13. The CDR3 coding sequence is TGTGCCATCAGTGGGGGACTAGCGGGAATCCTTCAGTGGTACAATGAGCAGTTCTTC. The encoded protein is CAISGGLAGILQWYNEQFF.

This clonotype occurred a few times. The chain has TRBV28 and TRBJ1-2; D remains unclear. This CDR3 region has 14 residues. With 2 bases removed from V and 2 bases from J, the gap between germline ends came to 9 bases. The germline V gene has CDR1 MDHEN and CDR2 SYDVKM. CDR3 bases: TGTGCCAGCAGTTTAGAAGAGAGGAACTATGGCTACACCTTC. As protein: CASSLEERNYGYTF.

The sample holds a few counts of this clonotype. This chain links TRBV20-1 with TRBJ2-1; D gene ambiguous. Trimming took 5 bases from V and 7 from J, leaving 6 bases between them. This CDR3 contains 10 residues. Germline-derived CDR1 and CDR2 are DFQATT and SNEGSKA (reference sequence). In nucleotides, the CDR3 is TGCAGTGCTGCGGAAAATGAGCAGTTCTTC. Its protein is CSAAENEQFF.

This clonotype was detected a few times. V gene TRBV5-1 combines with J gene TRBJ1-2, with D uncertain. Germline CDR1 is SGHRS and CDR2 is YFSETQ. Deletions cut 0 bases from V and 4 bases from J, with 10 bases between. The CDR3 has 14 residues. CDR3: CASSLDRSFYGYTF. The CDR3 bases are TGCGCCAGCAGCTTGGATCGGTCCTTCTATGGCTACACCTTC.

The V gene is TRBV12-3 or TRBV12-4, the J gene TRBJ1-1; TRBD1 might be the D (6 bases). Trimming pared 6 bases from V and 4 bases from J, leaving 12 bases between. There are 13 residues in the CDR3. CDR3 sequence: CASRAQGPTEAFF. The CDR3, as DNA: TGTGCCAGCAGGGCACAGGGACCCACTGAAGCTTTCTTT.

The V gene is TRBV5-1, the J gene TRBJ1-2, with 9 bases aligning to TRBD1. Looked up from germline, CDR1 is SGHRS and CDR2 is YFSETQ. With V trimmed by 2 bases and J by 9 bases, 8 bases remained unmatched. The CDR3 is 14 residues long. The CDR3 is CASSFQTGGGSYTF. The CDR3 bases are TGCGCCAGCAGCTTCCAGACAGGGGGAGGAAGCTACACCTTC.

The rearrangement links TRBV29-1 to TRBJ1-1; D gene ambiguous. Per the germline V gene, CDR1 is SQVTM and CDR2 is ANQGSEA. V lost 4 bases and J lost 4, with 13 bases in between. The CDR3 extends over 13 amino acids. CDR3 DNA sequence: TGCAGCGTTGGCCAACACGTGGGCACTGAAGCTTTCTTT. Its translation is CSVGQHVGTEAFF.

This clonotype appeared a few times. This chain connects TRBV7-2 to TRBJ2-5; 9 bases are shared with TRBD1. The germline CDR1 and CDR2 sequences are SGHTA and FQGNSA. The V gene end was trimmed by 5 bases and the J gene end by 6 bases; junction bases not matched to a gene: 10. The length of the CDR3 is 15 residues. As DNA, the CDR3 is TGTGCCAGCAGCGCTACCGGGACAGGGAGGCAGACCCAGTACTTC. It codes for CASSATGTGRQTQYF.

The gene calls are TRBV5-1 and TRBJ2-1; 9 nucleotides line up with TRBD1. This CDR3 has 16 amino acids. V gave up 0 bases and J gave up 10 bases; unmatched junction bases: 11. Per the germline V gene, CDR1 is SGHRS and CDR2 is YFSETQ. CDR3 nucleotide sequence: TGCGCCAGCAGCTTGGCCCAGGGACAGGGAAAGGACGAGCAGTTCTTC. Its translation is CASSLAQGQGKDEQFF.

The V call is TRBV5-1, the J call TRBJ2-7; no clear D. CDR3 length equals 15 residues. Trimming removed 0 bases at V and 2 bases at J, with 12 bases between. Germline V gene lookup returns CDR1 SGHRS and CDR2 YFSETQ. The CDR3, as DNA: TGCGCCAGCAGCTTGGTCCCCCAGGATCCCTACGAGCAGTACTTC. Encoded protein: CASSLVPQDPYEQYF.

The genes are TRBV29-1 and TRBJ2-1, with TRBD2 matching over 8 bases. CDR1 and CDR2 from the germline V gene are SQVTM and ANQGSEA. Trimming took 7 bases from V and 1 from J; bases not matched to a gene: 3. The CDR3 is made up of 13 amino acids. The chain's CDR3 is CSGIAGSYNEQFF. The CDR3 DNA reads TGCAGCGGCATAGCGGGATCCTACAATGAGCAGTTCTTC.

The chain joins TRBV10-3 to TRBJ1-2; D is unresolved. Germline V gene lookup returns CDR1 ENHRY and CDR2 SYGVKD. The CDR3 has 14 residues. Trimming pared 6 bases from V and 0 bases from J, leaving 11 bases between. The CDR3 DNA follows: TGTGCCATCAGGGACTCGAGTTCTAACTATGGCTACACCTTC. Translating gives CAIRDSSSNYGYTF.

The chain has TRBV7-2 and TRBJ2-1; weak D call: TRBD1 (6 bases). Germline assignment: CDR1 SGHTA and CDR2 FQGNSA. CDR3 length equals 12 residues. Between the trimmed V and J ends, which lost 8 bases and 8 bases, there was a span of 13 bases. The CDR3 DNA reads as TGTGCCAGCGGAAACAGGGCCGATGAGCAGTTCTTC. It encodes CASGNRADEQFF.

V usage is TRBV6-4 and J usage is TRBJ2-1; D is possibly TRBD2 (5 bases). Germline CDR1 and CDR2: MRHNA and SNTAGT. The germline V and J ends were trimmed by 4 bases and 6 bases, with 16 bases remaining between them. The CDR3 covers 15 residues. The CDR3: CASSVEDGVGNEQFF. Here the CDR3 DNA reads TGTGCCAGCAGTGTGGAGGACGGTGTTGGCAATGAGCAGTTCTTC.

The sample holds a few counts of this clonotype. The rearrangement links TRBV7-3 to TRBJ2-1; 11 bases are a match to TRBD2. The ends lost 2 bases at V and 7 bases at J; junction bases unmatched: 4. CDR3 length: 15 amino acids. Germline V gene sequence: CDR1 SGHTA, CDR2 FQGTGA. CDR3 residues: CASSLGLAGKNEQFF. CDR3 bases: TGTGCCAGCAGCTTAGGACTAGCGGGTAAAAATGAGCAGTTCTTC.

This clonotype occurred many times. The chain has TRBV11-2 and TRBJ2-1; either TRBD1 or TRBD2 may supply D (5 bases each). The V gene's germline CDR1 is SGHAT and CDR2 FQNNGV. Trimming removed 1 base at V and 4 bases at J, with 8 bases between. This CDR3 is 14 amino acids long. The chain's CDR3 is CASSLAGRYNEQFF. The CDR3 bases are TGTGCCAGCAGCTTAGCGGGACGGTACAATGAGCAGTTCTTC.

The V gene is TRBV12-3 or TRBV12-4, the J gene TRBJ2-1; 11 bases match TRBD2. The CDR3 is 16 amino acids. V shed 5 bases and J 7 bases; nucleotides not matched to a gene: 10. DNA for the CDR3: TGTGCCAGCAGTCCCAATAGCGGGGGGGCCCAGAATGAGCAGTTCTTC. Translated: CASSPNSGGAQNEQFF.

The chain has TRBV5-6 and TRBJ2-5, with TRBD1 as a possible D gene (5 bases). Between the trimmed V and J ends, which lost 4 bases and 11 bases, there was a span of 18 bases. Germline CDR1 and CDR2: SGHDT and YYEEEE. The length of the CDR3 is 13 residues. CDR3 protein: CASSITQGGEQYF. CDR3 in DNA: TGTGCCAGCAGCATAACCCAGGGTGGTGAGCAGTACTTC.

This clonotype was counted a few times. The CDR3 DNA reads as TGTGCCTGGAGTCACGTCGGGACTAACTATGGCTACACCTTC. This translates into CAWSHVGTNYGYTF. The rearrangement links TRBV30 to TRBJ1-2, with unresolved D. The CDR3 contains 14 residues. V was pared by 2 bases and J by 0 bases, with 10 bases between. In germline, CDR1 is GTSNPN, CDR2 SVGIG (reference sequence). The whole variable domain, filled in from reference TRBV30 and TRBJ1-2, reads SQTIHQWPATLVQPVGSPLSLECTVEGTSNPNLYWYRQAAGRGLQLLFYSVGIGQISSEVPQNLSASRPQDRQFILSSKKLLLSDSGFYLCAWSHVGTNYGYTFGSGTRLTVV.

In nucleotides, the CDR3 is TGTGCCATCAGGTCCGACGGGGGAGGAGAGACCCAGTACTTC. This encodes CAIRSDGGGETQYF. The V and J genes are TRBV10-3 and TRBJ2-5; weak D call: TRBD2 (6 bases). Trimming cost V 6 bases and J 4 bases, with 15 bases left between them. CDR1 and CDR2 from the germline V gene are ENHRY and SYGVKD. The CDR3 covers 14 residues.